The entry that follows covers one T cell receptor beta chain sequence. The data are from a study of blood T cell repertoires in COVID-19. Study-level information: Collection of acute and convalescent COVID-19 samples took place in the United States, Italy and Spain. T cells, B-cell-depleted T cells, or PBMCs provided the cDNA or gDNA that served as material.

Per the study methods: Reference gene primer amplification yielded estimated nucleated cell counts. The assay was immunoSEQ multiplex PCR, and TCRdb's table has in-frame clones only and misses some. V and J calls and clone size come straight from that table; D and trimming were deduced from the DNA. Of 56,000 or so clones listed, about 90% are singletons. Germline loops: CDR1 LGHDT, CDR2 YNNKEL (reference sequence). V shed 3 bases and J shed 4 bases, with 13 bases lying between them. This CDR3 has 14 amino acids. The sequence was collected from a human donor in a cohort sampled during active COVID-19. The source material was peripheral blood. The chain links TRBV3-1 (or the pseudogene TRBV3-2) to TRBJ2-7; D gene unclear. DNA for the CDR3: TGTGCCAGCAGCCACCGCGGCAGAATATACGAGCAGTACTTC. Encoded protein: CASSHRGRIYEQYF.